The rows below give T cell receptor beta chains drawn from one sample of a study of T-cell reconstitution after alpha-beta-depleted transplantation in children. TCRdb recomputed calls from the PCR reads with MiXCR, one row per CDR3 protein. Here the sample spans fewer than 550,000 distinct CDR3 sequences, about 10% being singletons. The material was PBMCs, mostly from graft donor cells, obtained 180 days after TCRalphabeta/CD19-depleted stem cell transplant. The receptors originated from a female patient between 2 and 15 years old who had a stem cell transplant for aplastic anemia, so the T cells may come from the graft donor. Both conserved end residues are part of each CDR3. Fields, in order: clone size, D gene, J gene, V gene, CDR3 protein, CDR3 DNA. A D gene is named only where the DNA matches it firmly. Some rows mark clone size as missing; the rest say once, few, many or name a class of expanded clone.

- TRBD2 TRBJ2-5 TRBV20-1 CSAATSGGAWRETQYF TGCAGTGCAGCGACTAGCGGGGGGGCCTGGCGGGAGACCCAGTACTTC
- - TRBJ2-1 TRBV12-5 CASGLWQASSYNEQFF TGTGCTAGTGGTTTGTGGCAGGCTAGCTCCTACAATGAGCAGTTCTTC
few TRBD1 TRBJ1-1 TRBV7-9 CASSLDRGRPEAFF TGTGCCAGCAGCTTAGACAGGGGGCGGCCTGAAGCTTTCTTT
- - TRBJ2-7 TRBV28 CASSLWSGAVYEQYF TGTGCCAGCAGTTTATGGTCGGGAGCGGTCTACGAGCAGTACTTC
many - TRBJ1-2 TRBV12-3/TRBV12-4 CASSLSDLYGYTF TGTGCCAGCAGTTTATCTGACCTCTATGGCTACACCTTC
many - TRBJ1-2 TRBV29-1 CSVDPGVGQDGYTF TGCAGCGTTGACCCGGGAGTAGGCCAAGATGGCTACACCTTC
- - TRBJ2-3 TRBV30 CAWVPGTGTDTQYF TGTGCCTGGGTCCCAGGGACCGGCACAGATACGCAGTATTTT
many - TRBJ2-6 TRBV4-3 CASSQVKSFLGYGANVLTF TGCGCCAGCAGCCAAGTGAAAAGCTTTCTGGGTTATGGGGCCAACGTCCTGACTTTC
- - TRBJ2-1 TRBV4-2 CASSQERDNEQFF TGTGCCAGCAGCCAAGAGAGAGACAATGAGCAGTTCTTC
few - TRBJ2-7 TRBV20-1 CSARAPAGGNNEQYF TGCAGTGCTAGAGCGCCGGCAGGGGGGAACAACGAGCAGTACTTC
few - TRBJ2-1 TRBV7-9 CASSLASGVEGEQFF TGTGCCAGCAGCTTAGCTAGCGGAGTAGAGGGTGAGCAGTTCTTC
few TRBD1 TRBJ1-1 TRBV4-3 CASSPLEQGRGGAFF TGCGCCAGCAGCCCGCTCGAACAGGGGCGAGGGGGTGCTTTCTTT
few - TRBJ2-5 TRBV7-2 CASSLISGLETQYF TGTGCCAGCAGCTTAATAAGTGGGCTAGAGACCCAGTACTTC
many - TRBJ1-1 TRBV7-6 CASSLGKQGNTEAFF TGTGCCAGCAGCTTAGGAAAACAGGGAAACACTGAAGCTTTCTTT
once - TRBJ2-1 TRBV9 CASSVAGPGNEQFF TGTGCCAGCAGCGTAGCGGGACCCGGCAATGAGCAGTTCTTC
- TRBD1 TRBJ2-5 TRBV24-1 CATSDFPRDRRETQYF TGTGCCACCAGTGATTTCCCCCGGGACAGAAGAGAGACCCAGTACTTC
- TRBD2 TRBJ2-5 TRBV6-2/TRBV6-3 CASSGPRTSGTTFQETQYF TGTGCCAGCAGTGGGCCCCGGACTAGCGGGACAACGTTCCAAGAGACCCAGTACTTC
few - TRBJ2-3 TRBV7-2 CASTTRTGPDTQYF TGTGCCAGCACCACTCGGACTGGCCCGGATACGCAGTATTTT
many TRBD1 TRBJ1-1 TRBV27 CASSSGQRNTEAFF TGTGCCAGCAGCTCGGGACAGAGGAACACTGAAGCTTTCTTT
- - TRBJ2-3 TRBV19 CASKVARGTDTQYF TGTGCCAGTAAGGTAGCGAGAGGCACAGATACGCAGTATTTT
- - TRBJ2-7 TRBV28 CASSLFFYEQYF TGTGCCAGCAGTTTATTTTTTTACGAGCAGTACTTC
few TRBD2 TRBJ2-5 TRBV5-1 CASSPAGLAGAAYQETQYF TGCGCCAGCAGCCCCGCGGGGCTAGCGGGAGCGGCGTACCAAGAGACCCAGTACTTC
few - TRBJ1-1 TRBV7-2 CASSRARGTEAFF TGTGCCAGCAGCCGGGCCCGCGGCACTGAAGCTTTCTTT
few TRBD2 TRBJ2-7 TRBV28 CASSLLAGKAYEQYF TGTGCCAGCAGTCTACTAGCGGGAAAAGCCTACGAGCAGTACTTC